The 6 T cell receptor beta chains given below trace back to one sample, sequenced in a study of CD8 T cells in Susac syndrome. An amount of RNA that ranged from 0.5 to 1 ug was reverse transcribed with random hexamers. One entry per CDR3 protein, called by TCRdb with MiXCR from the immunoSEQ multiplex PCR reads. The sample records fewer than 200,000 distinct CDR3 sequences, about 91% being singletons. The sequencing input was CD4+ T cells from PBMCs. The receptors shown here come from a human donor with Susac syndrome.

The V and J genes are TRBV20-1 and TRBJ2-1; 7 bases fit TRBD2. Trimming removed 3 bases from V and 0 bases from J; junction bases left unmatched: 5. Germline loops: CDR1 DFQATT, CDR2 SNEGSKA (reference sequence). The CDR3 extends over 15 amino acids. The chain's CDR3 is CSASGRKGSYNEQFF. DNA of the CDR3: TGCAGTGCTAGCGGGAGGAAGGGCTCCTACAATGAGCAGTTCTTC.

This chain links TRBV29-1 with TRBJ1-1; weak D call: TRBD1 (6 bases). Per the germline V gene, CDR1 is SQVTM and CDR2 is ANQGSEA. This CDR3 is built from 14 residues. V was trimmed by 5 bases and J by 3 bases, leaving 16 bases between them. In DNA form, the CDR3 reads TGCAGCGTTCCTCTTGGGGGCTCTGACACTGAAGCTTTCTTT. This codes for CSVPLGGSDTEAFF.

The rearrangement uses TRBV4-2 and TRBJ1-2; no clear D gene. Germline V CDR1 and CDR2: LGHNA, YNFKEQ. The CDR3 spans 15 residues. The V and J ends lost 0 bases and 0 bases respectively, with 8 bases between them. CDR3 sequence: CASSQDRQSNYGYTF. CDR3 sequence (DNA): TGTGCCAGCAGCCAAGATAGGCAGTCTAACTATGGCTACACCTTC.

The chain carries TRBV14 and TRBJ1-5; a weak D match, TRBD1 (6 bases). V was cut by 5 bases and J by 3 bases, with 11 bases left in between. Per the germline V gene, CDR1 is SGHDN and CDR2 is FVKESK. This CDR3 is built from 14 residues. CDR3 amino acids: CASSVAGDNQPQHF. The CDR3 nucleotides are TGTGCCAGCAGCGTAGCAGGGGACAATCAGCCCCAGCATTTT.

The chain is built from TRBV19 and TRBJ1-2; 9 nucleotides align to TRBD1. CDR3 size: 14 residues. Trimming at V came to 7 bases and at J to 5 bases, leaving 8 bases not matched to a gene. The germline CDR1 and CDR2 sequences are LNHDA and SQIVND (reference sequence). CDR3 in amino acids: CASNSGQGVYGYTF. CDR3 in DNA: TGTGCCAGTAACTCGGGACAGGGAGTATATGGCTACACCTTC.

The rearrangement links TRBV5-6 to TRBJ2-3, with 8 nucleotides matching TRBD2. CDR3 length equals 15 residues. V dropped 3 bases and J dropped 3; count of bases not matched to a gene: 6. CDR1 and CDR2 (germline): SGHDT, YYEEEE. CDR3 DNA sequence: TGTGCCAGCAGCTCGAGCGGGAGTTCAACAGATACGCAGTATTTT. Translating it yields CASSSSGSSTDTQYF.